Each of the 7 T cell receptor beta chains below was sequenced from the same sample in a study of control samples from healthy donors and cancer patients. Sequencing was performed with immunoSEQ multiplex PCR; in TCRdb, only in-frame clones are kept and a portion is missing. The sample has 2,000 to 2,500 clones, around 96% seen once. The sequencing sample was made of PBMCs. These receptors all stem from a man aged 65 to 85 with colorectal cancer.

The chain carries TRBV6-6 and TRBJ1-1; a possible D gene is TRBD1 (5 bases). The CDR3 runs to 12 residues. Trimming took off 5 bases at V and 8 bases at J, with 12 bases between the two ends. CDR1 is MNHNY and CDR2 is SVGAGI in the germline V gene (reference sequence). The CDR3 DNA sequence: TGTGCCAGCAGTCCCGGGACGGTGGAAGCTTTCTTT. Protein: CASSPGTVEAFF.

This clone was seen a single time. This chain uses TRBV11-1 with TRBJ2-7; the match to TRBD1 covers 10 bases. The CDR3 covers 14 residues. With V trimmed by 5 bases and J by 3 bases, 4 bases remained unmatched. From germline, CDR1 is SGHAT and CDR2 FQDESV (reference sequence). The CDR3 spells CASSRQGASYEQYF. CDR3 nucleotides: TGTGCCAGCAGCCGACAGGGGGCGAGCTACGAGCAGTACTTC.

The V call is TRBV18, the J call TRBJ2-7; D is undetermined. Germline assignment: CDR1 KGHSH and CDR2 LQKENI. This CDR3 has 13 residues. V was shortened by 0 bases and J by 3 bases, with 6 bases between the two germline ends. CDR3 region: CASSPPGFYEQYF. The DNA for the CDR3 is TGTGCCAGCTCACCACCAGGATTCTACGAGCAGTACTTC.

The chain joins TRBV29-1 to TRBJ1-2, with 9 positions matching TRBD1. This CDR3 is 12 amino acids long. In germline, CDR1 is SQVTM, CDR2 ANQGSEA. V was pared by 4 bases and J by 5 bases, with 2 bases of the junction left unmatched. The CDR3 bases are TGCAGCGTTGGGGACAGGGCTTATGGCTACACCTTC. This encodes CSVGDRAYGYTF.

The chain employs TRBV15 and TRBJ1-2; the match to TRBD1 covers 9 bases. In germline, CDR1 is LNHNV, CDR2 YYDKDF (reference sequence). The ends lost 9 bases at V and 5 bases at J; junction bases unmatched: 16. The CDR3 loop spans 16 amino acids. CDR3 coding DNA: TGTGCCACTAGACGGCCAGGGGGACAGGGAGAGTATGGCTACACCTTC. Translated: CATRRPGGQGEYGYTF. Filled out from reference TRBV15 and TRBJ1-2, the complete variable domain reads DAMVIQNPRYQVTQFGKPVTLSCSQTLNHNVMYWYQQKSSQAPKLLFHYYDKDFNNEADTPDNFQSRRPNTSFCFLDIRSPGLGDTAMYLCATRRPGGQGEYGYTFGSGTRLTVV.

This sequence joins TRBV30 and TRBJ1-5; perhaps TRBD1 as D (6 bases). The germline gives CDR1 GTSNPN, CDR2 SVGIG (reference sequence). Trimming removed 2 bases from V and 7 bases from J, with 18 bases in between. There are 15 residues in the CDR3. The CDR3 coding sequence is TGTGCCTGGAGTAGACTTGTGGCAGGGGTACAGCCCCAGCATTTT. It specifies CAWSRLVAGVQPQHF. The entire variable domain, with the rest obtained from reference TRBV30 and TRBJ1-5, is as follows: SQTIHQWPATLVQPVGSPLSLECTVEGTSNPNLYWYRQAAGRGLQLLFYSVGIGQISSEVPQNLSASRPQDRQFILSSKKLLLSDSGFYLCAWSRLVAGVQPQHFGDGTRLSIL.

The chain links TRBV10-3 to TRBJ2-7; 11 positions match TRBD2. CDR3 length: 14 amino acids. Germline V gene data show CDR1 as ENHRY and CDR2 as SYGVKD. The V gene end was trimmed by 4 bases and the J gene end by 6 bases; junction bases not matched to a gene: 5. The CDR3 is CAISGASGRPEQYF. The CDR3 region has the DNA TGTGCCATCAGTGGGGCTAGCGGGAGGCCCGAGCAGTACTTC.